This T cell receptor (beta chain) was sequenced for a study of CD8 T cells in Susac syndrome. CDR3 length equals 16 residues. Trimming at V came to 6 bases and at J to 5 bases, leaving 12 bases not matched to a gene. With random hexamers, reverse transcription was performed on about 0.5 to 1 ug of RNA. One entry per CDR3 protein results from TCRdb running MiXCR on the immunoSEQ multiplex PCR reads. The sample lists roughly 180,000 distinct CDR3 sequences; about 93% were seen once. Specimen: CD4+ T cells from PBMCs. The J gene is TRBJ1-1, the V gene TRBV12-3 or TRBV12-4; 10 nucleotides match TRBD1. The receptor comes from a human donor in good health. CDR3 region: CASRTTGGASKTEAFF. The CDR3 region has the DNA TGTGCCAGCAGGACGACAGGGGGCGCGAGTAAAACTGAAGCTTTCTTT.